Each of the 28 T cell receptor beta chains below was sequenced from the same sample in a study of cytomegalovirus exposure and HLA in healthy donors. The PCR made use of 60 Vbeta and 13 Jbeta primers. Only in-frame clones appear in the TCRdb table, and some are missing; sequencing was by immunoSEQ multiplex PCR. This table holds about 130,000 clones, roughly a sixth found once. Sequencing used PBMCs. The receptors were sampled from a female donor in good health and CMV-seropositive.

The chain carries TRBV5-1 and TRBJ1-1; TRBD1 matches 7 bases. This CDR3 is built from 15 residues. The germline gives CDR1 SGHRS, CDR2 YFSETQ. V lost 4 bases, J lost 0 bases, and 6 bases stayed unmatched. The CDR3 reads CASSKSTGLNTEAFF. CDR3 coding DNA: TGCGCCAGCAGCAAGTCGACAGGGTTGAACACTGAAGCTTTCTTT.

The V call is TRBV6-6, the J call TRBJ1-1; 8 positions agree with TRBD1. The CDR3 runs to 14 residues. CDR1 and CDR2 from the germline V gene are MNHNY and SVGAGI (reference sequence). J lost 0 bases, V lost 5 bases, and 2 bases had no gene match. The CDR3 DNA sequence: TGTGCCAGCAGTCCAGGGGGCTTGAACACTGAAGCTTTCTTT. As protein: CASSPGGLNTEAFF.

The rearrangement joins TRBV21-1 to TRBJ1-1; the table's D call of TRBD1 was not tested on the DNA. TRBV21-1 is labeled a pseudogene. The CDR3 has 19 amino acids. The CDR3 reads CASSKGTGGAWGMNTEAFF. The CDR3 DNA reads TGTGCCAGCAGCAAAGGGACAGGGGGCGCGTGGGGCATGAACACTGAAGCTTTCTTT.

This clone was observed a handful of times. This chain uses TRBV27 with TRBJ2-3; possible D gene TRBD2, 5 bases. Germline V gene sequence: CDR1 MNHEY, CDR2 SMNVEV (reference sequence). This CDR3 is 14 amino acids long. V lost 1 base and J 7 bases, leaving 12 bases between the germline ends. The DNA of the CDR3 is TGTGCCAGCAGTTTATTAGGTCCGGGGAATACGCAGTATTTT. This gives the protein CASSLLGPGNTQYF.

The chain uses TRBV5-1 and TRBJ2-7; 10 bases fit TRBD2. The CDR3 is 18 amino acids. Germline V gene sequence: CDR1 SGHRS, CDR2 YFSETQ. Unmatched junction bases numbered 12, after V lost 0 bases and J lost 3 bases. CDR3 nucleotides: TGCGCCAGCAGCTTGGCCGGTCTAGCGGGAGTGTTAGGCTACGAGCAGTACTTC. It specifies CASSLAGLAGVLGYEQYF.

A few counts support this clone. The chain employs TRBV29-1 and TRBJ2-5, with 9 bases aligning to TRBD1. Trimming at V came to 5 bases and at J to 4 bases, leaving 5 bases not matched to a gene. Per the germline V gene, CDR1 is SQVTM and CDR2 is ANQGSEA. The CDR3 contains 13 residues. The CDR3 protein is CSVRQGGAETQYF. The CDR3 bases are TGCAGCGTTAGACAGGGGGGGGCAGAGACCCAGTACTTC.

The rearrangement uses TRBV6-1 and TRBJ2-7; 7 nucleotides match TRBD2. Germline CDR1 and CDR2: MNHNS and SASEGT. J lost 2 bases, V lost 6 bases, and 7 bases had no gene match. The CDR3 length is 14 residues. CDR3 bases: TGTGCCAGCAGCGCTAGCGGTCTGACCTACGAGCAGTACTTC. It yields the protein CASSASGLTYEQYF.

The V and J genes are TRBV4-3 and TRBJ2-1; 9 nucleotides agree with TRBD2. This CDR3 is 15 amino acids long. After removal of 1 base from V and 7 bases from J, the junction contained 5 bases not matched to a gene. Germline CDR1 LGHNA, CDR2 YSLEER. The CDR3: CASSQVLAGRNEQFF. CDR3 in DNA: TGCGCCAGCAGCCAAGTTCTAGCGGGGAGAAATGAGCAGTTCTTC.

This clone has a handful of counts. The chain recombines TRBV2 with TRBJ2-1, with 8 positions matching TRBD2. The trim removed 4 bases at V and 8 bases at J, leaving 7 bases unmatched. Germline CDR1 is SNHLY and CDR2 is FYNNEI. CDR3 size: 14 residues. This chain's CDR3 is CASSGTSPGHEQFF. CDR3 DNA: TGTGCCAGCAGTGGGACTAGCCCTGGCCATGAGCAGTTCTTC.

The rearrangement joins TRBV28 to TRBJ2-7; 9 positions match TRBD1. Germline V lookup: CDR1 MDHEN, CDR2 SYDVKM. The CDR3 has 15 residues. J was trimmed by 0 bases and V by 7 bases; bases with no gene match: 7. Here the CDR3 DNA reads TGTGCCAGCATCCAACCGGGACAGGGCTCCTACGAGCAGTACTTC. As protein: CASIQPGQGSYEQYF.

The rearrangement links TRBV7-2 to TRBJ2-6, with 7 bases identical to TRBD2. V shed 1 base, J shed 3 bases, and the junction held 9 bases outside the gene matches. Germline V gene data show CDR1 as SGHTA and CDR2 as FQGNSA. The CDR3 runs to 18 residues. The CDR3 sequence is CASSLVAGVGGGANVLTF. The CDR3 region has the DNA TGTGCCAGCAGCTTAGTTGCGGGAGTGGGCGGTGGGGCCAACGTCCTGACTTTC.

This chain joins TRBV7-2 and TRBJ2-1, with 15 bases aligning to TRBD2. The germline CDR1 and CDR2 sequences are SGHTA and FQGNSA. The trim removed 5 bases at V and 0 bases at J, leaving 5 bases unmatched. There are 18 residues in the CDR3. The CDR3 is CASSHGLAGGSSYNEQFF. The CDR3 DNA sequence: TGTGCCAGCAGCCATGGACTAGCGGGAGGGAGCTCCTACAATGAGCAGTTCTTC.

V and J are TRBV2 and TRBJ1-2; TRBD1 agrees at 9 bases. Germline assignment: CDR1 SNHLY and CDR2 FYNNEI. The trim removed 8 bases at V and 6 bases at J, leaving 7 bases unmatched. The CDR3 runs to 13 residues. The CDR3 DNA reads TGTGCCAGCGGATGGACAGGGGAGGATGGCTACACCTTC. Amino acid sequence: CASGWTGEDGYTF.

This chain joins TRBV25-1 and TRBJ2-2; D is uncertain. The CDR3 has 12 residues. In germline, CDR1 is MGHDK, CDR2 SYGVNS. The V end lost 1 base, the J end lost 6 bases, and 3 bases lay between the germline ends. CDR3 in amino acids: CASSELSGELFF. CDR3 nucleotide sequence: TGTGCCAGCAGTGAATTATCCGGGGAGCTGTTTTTT.

This clone was detected a few times. The chain combines TRBV9 with TRBJ1-6, with D unclear. The CDR3 is 15 amino acids. Germline V gene sequence: CDR1 SGDLS, CDR2 YYNGEE. V was cut by 0 bases and J by 8 bases, with 12 bases left in between. The CDR3 protein is CASSVDPGLDSPLHF. Here the CDR3 DNA reads TGTGCCAGCAGCGTAGATCCGGGATTGGATTCACCCCTCCACTTT.

This clone has just a few counts. This chain connects TRBV5-1 to TRBJ2-1; D is unresolved. Trimming stripped 3 bases from V and 10 bases from J, with 17 bases between. Germline V gene sequence: CDR1 SGHRS, CDR2 YFSETQ. There are 14 residues in the CDR3. This CDR3 reads CASSSQARNEEQFF. The CDR3 nucleotides read TGCGCCAGCAGCTCCCAGGCCCGCAACGAAGAGCAGTTCTTC.

This clone has a handful of counts. The chain couples TRBV29-1 to TRBJ2-7; 9 positions match TRBD1. V lost 7 bases, J lost 5 bases, and 6 bases stayed unmatched. CDR3 length: 12 amino acids. Germline lookup yields CDR1 SQVTM and CDR2 ANQGSEA. CDR3 residues: CSAGQGSHEQYF. In nucleotides, the CDR3 is TGCAGCGCAGGACAGGGGTCCCACGAGCAGTACTTC.

The table lists this clone with a few counts. This chain connects TRBV7-2 to TRBJ1-2; 7 nucleotides match TRBD1. V shed 5 bases and J 8 bases; nucleotides not matched to a gene: 11. The CDR3 consists of 14 residues. CDR1 SGHTA and CDR2 FQGNSA come from the germline V gene. CDR3 DNA: TGTGCCAGCAGCCGACAGGGCCCGGTCGAGGGCTACACCTTC. Its translation is CASSRQGPVEGYTF. The full variable domain, rest sourced from reference TRBV7-2 and TRBJ1-2, is GAGVSQSPSNKVTEKGKDVELRCDPISGHTALYWYRQSLGQGLEFLIYFQGNSAPDKSGLPSDRFSAERTGGSVSTLTIQRTQQEDSAVYLCASSRQGPVEGYTFGSGTRLTVV.

This clone appeared a few times. The rearrangement uses TRBV30 and TRBJ2-7; no firm D call. V was cut by 5 bases and J by 3 bases, with 14 bases left in between. CDR1 is GTSNPN and CDR2 is SVGIG in the germline V gene (reference sequence). The CDR3 contains 13 residues. The CDR3: CAWARQSYYEQYF. CDR3 in DNA: TGTGCCTGGGCAAGACAATCGTACTACGAGCAGTACTTC.

The chain couples TRBV7-6 to TRBJ2-5; D possibly corresponds to TRBD1 (5 bases). V lost 5 bases and J 5 bases, leaving 21 bases between the germline ends. The CDR3 runs 16 residues. Germline values: CDR1 SGHVS, CDR2 FNYEAQ. The CDR3 spells CASSPPRGRAVETQYF. The DNA for the CDR3 is TGTGCCAGCAGCCCCCCTCGAGGCAGGGCGGTGGAGACCCAGTACTTC.

V usage is TRBV27 and J usage is TRBJ2-2; 11 bases map to TRBD2. The CDR3 is 16 residues long. Germline CDR1 reads MNHEY; CDR2 reads SMNVEV (reference sequence). V shed 6 bases and J 6 bases; nucleotides not matched to a gene: 9. The CDR3 sequence: CASSTLLAGGPGELFF. In nucleotides, the CDR3 is TGTGCCAGCAGCACCCTGCTAGCGGGAGGACCCGGGGAGCTGTTTTTT.

In this sample, this clone turned up a few times. V gene TRBV28 combines with J gene TRBJ1-1, with 8 bases fitting TRBD1. Germline V lookup: CDR1 MDHEN, CDR2 SYDVKM. V was clipped by 2 bases and J by 3 bases; unmatched bases: 2. The length of the CDR3 is 14 residues. CDR3: CASSLPQGDTEAFF. The CDR3 bases are TGTGCCAGCAGTTTACCACAGGGGGACACTGAAGCTTTCTTT.

The genes are TRBV28 and TRBJ2-7; TRBD2 agrees at 8 bases. Per germline, CDR1 MDHEN and CDR2 SYDVKM. V gave up 5 bases and J gave up 2 bases; unmatched junction bases: 20. This CDR3 contains 19 residues. In DNA form, the CDR3 reads TGTGCCAGCAGTCTCCCACTTTATACAACTAGCGGACTTACCTACGAGCAGTACTTC. Its protein product is CASSLPLYTTSGLTYEQYF.

In this sample, this clone turned up a few times. The gene calls are TRBV4-1 and TRBJ2-7, with a possible D match to TRBD1 (6 bases). Deletions cut 0 bases from V and 3 bases from J, with 18 bases between. This CDR3 is built from 17 residues. Germline V gene sequence: CDR1 MGHRA, CDR2 YSYEKL. In nucleotides, the CDR3 is TGCGCCAGCAGCCAAGAGACAGGCAGGTCGGTGCTCTACGAGCAGTACTTC. Protein sequence: CASSQETGRSVLYEQYF.

This clone was observed a handful of times. V is TRBV27 and J is TRBJ1-6; D remains unclear. With 3 bases removed from V and 7 bases from J, the gap between germline ends came to 16 bases. The CDR3 runs 16 residues. Germline CDR1 is MNHEY and CDR2 is SMNVEV (reference sequence). CDR3 amino acids: CASSFQAMIPNSPLHF. CDR3 bases: TGTGCCAGCAGTTTCCAGGCCATGATTCCGAATTCACCCCTCCACTTT.

This clone was recorded a few times. The chain joins TRBV10-3 to TRBJ2-7; 8 bases align to TRBD2. The trim removed 8 bases at V and 6 bases at J, leaving 9 bases unmatched. The CDR3 runs 13 residues. Germline V gene lookup returns CDR1 ENHRY and CDR2 SYGVKD. In nucleotides, the CDR3 is TGTGCCATCTCCCGGGAGGGAGTAACCGAGCAGTACTTC. As protein: CAISREGVTEQYF.

This clone was seen a handful of times. This rearrangement joins TRBV27 to TRBJ2-1, with 8 bases matching TRBD2. The V and J ends lost 6 bases and 3 bases, in that order; junction bases with no gene match: 7. The CDR3 consists of 15 residues. Germline lookup yields CDR1 MNHEY and CDR2 SMNVEV (reference sequence). DNA of the CDR3: TGTGCCAGCAGCTCAAGCGGGGGCTACTACAATGAGCAGTTCTTC. This codes for CASSSSGGYYNEQFF.

The chain combines TRBV30 with TRBJ1-2; D is undetermined. Looked up from germline, CDR1 is GTSNPN and CDR2 is SVGIG (reference sequence). V lost 5 bases and J 5 bases, leaving 12 bases between the germline ends. This CDR3 has 12 amino acids. CDR3 loop: CAWEPGFYGYTF. The CDR3 DNA reads TGTGCCTGGGAACCGGGATTTTATGGCTACACCTTC.